This entry is about one T cell receptor beta chain. Its target antigen remains unknown. These data belong to a study of cytomegalovirus exposure and HLA in healthy donors (dated by TCRdb to the late 2010s). In terms of the full investigation: An earlier analysis of 550 to 700 of the donors reported 250 to 300 Gb of sequence data and about 100 million unique TCR beta sequences from 190 million or so T cells. To predict cytomegalovirus infection status, the study brought together high-throughput TCR immunosequencing, statistical association of individual TCRs with disease status, and machine learning. Both class I and class II loci were covered by HLA typing, at four-digit resolution. Donor age, sex, ethnicity and CMV serostatus were collected together with the repertoire data. Genome-wide SNP genotypes for about 65% of the roughly 670 donors were used in a later genetic analysis, which treated that subset as a discovery cohort. A later analysis re-examined previously published TCR beta repertoires from more than 600 donors and added high-resolution HLA genotyping to investigate patterns of TCR occurrence. The number of typed donors differed by locus: roughly 620-640 for A, B, C, DRB1 and DQB1; some 500 for DQA1; about 600 for DPA1; and about 450 for DPB1. About 310 gigabases of sequencing data and 78 million or so unique TCR sequences were included in an early release covering around 600 HLA-typed donors. Of the approximately 370 genotyped donors, roughly 76% were placed in the genetic ancestry cluster associated with self-reported Caucasian donors. Roughly 5 DR-DQ haplotypes were handled as single units for association and clustering because linkage in the cohort was strong. A separate validation cohort of roughly 130 different subjects was used in addition to the approximately 640-subject first cohort. Among around 400 genotyped donors of the cohort, an average of approximately 250,000 unique TCR beta nucleotide sequences were sequenced per donor, around 20% of them non-productive. The study aimed to test whether cataloging public T cell receptors could reveal signatures of past pathogen exposure. Using immunosequencing, the study profiled T cell repertoires from 640 or so subjects and related those repertoires to cytomegalovirus serostatus. Every discovery cohort repertoire had been produced on one sequencing platform. Rather than using new phenotypic data, the later analysis identified candidate immune exposures from TCR beta sequences and from how often those sequences occurred across donors. In an earlier analysis of about 590 of the donors, high-throughput TCR beta sequencing was used to judge whether each TCR beta V gene segment behaved as functional or pseudogenic.

In total, over 600 healthy bone marrow donors made up the cohort. At the time of sampling, every cohort member was nominally healthy, though immune exposures that went unrecorded were likely present. The donor was CMV seronegative and belonged to the group of 350 or so seronegative cohort members. A peripheral blood sample was collected from each donor, and TCR beta sequencing was performed on peripheral blood mononuclear cells. Genomic DNA extraction from the blood cell samples was performed with the Qiagen DNeasy Blood Extraction Kit. Study-wide conclusions, independent of this receptor: The authors suggested that the approach could potentially be extended to other disease states and immunological phenotypes. A few of the identified cytomegalovirus-associated TCR beta chains were confirmed in vitro to be specific for cytomegalovirus antigens. Cytomegalovirus status was reported to be diagnosed by the classifier with high specificity and sensitivity in both the original and validation cohorts. Correlated functional status among segregating V segments might reflect linkage disequilibrium, but an unknown experimental factor could not be ruled out. Because counts were too low, about 17 rarely observed V segments, including chromosome 9 orphons, were excluded from the earlier analysis of several hundred of the donors. The only immune exposure information available for the cohort was CMV serostatus. An association between a missense DCLRE1C variant and V-gene and J-gene trimming of TCR beta chains was found in a later genetic analysis and replicated in an independent cohort. Because the 87-base-pair reads could not distinguish some IMGT-functional V segments, including TRBV6-2 and TRBV6-3, those segments were excluded. Most TCR sequences were seen in very few donors, while some public TCRs were found in many individuals. According to a later analysis, most CMV-associated TCR beta chains appeared to be HLA-restricted, and the HLA associations seemed to be driven largely by CMV exposure. The study listed 164 TCR beta chains as associated with cytomegalovirus. According to a later analysis, parvovirus B19, influenza, CMV and Epstein-Barr virus appeared linked to several top co-occurrence clusters. At a false discovery rate of 0.05, a later analysis linked 15,000 to 20,000 TCR beta sequences to specific HLA alleles. A cluster of highly shared sequence variants was judged likely to represent a technical artifact of the sequencing pipeline. Broadly in line with IMGT annotations, most TCR beta V segments showed up in productive rearrangements about 87% or about 30% of the time in an earlier analysis of several hundred of the donors. A further reported finding was that TCR beta sequences accurately predicted the HLA-A and HLA-B alleles for most subjects in the first cohort. Only TCR beta chains were sequenced in this cohort, and the absence of alpha or paired-chain data limited detectable features. Assigning TCR associations to individual alleles was difficult when HLA alleles, especially DR and DQ, strongly co-occurred. According to a later analysis, TCR association rates differed among HLA loci, with DRB1 alleles showing the most associated TCRs and HLA-C alleles showing the fewest. A later analysis found that HLA-associated TCR beta chains were more clonally expanded and had lower generation probabilities than equally common non-associated chains. Because some donors lacked HLA typing at each locus, the association tests relied only on the typed subset. The presence/absence analyses assumed that sequencing depth was roughly uniform across donors, and that assumption may not be true. According to a later genetic analysis, donors in an Asian-associated ancestry cluster had fewer N-insertions in productive TCRs than the approximately 710-donor mean.

The germline V gene sets CDR1 to SGHRS and CDR2 to YFSETQ. The germline V and J ends show losses of 2 bases and 12 bases respectively, and no gene match explains 11 bases of the junction. The CDR3 runs 16 amino acids, cysteine and phenylalanine included. The only DNA kept is the CDR3, 48 bases in frame from the first base. The library was built by means of the immunoSEQ multiplex PCR assay. For the multiplex PCR, a mixture combining 60 forward primers for TCR Vbeta segments and 13 reverse primers for TCR Jbeta segments was used. Amplification of the CDR3 region of rearranged TCR beta genes was performed with a multiplex PCR assay on genomic DNA. The amplified TCR beta libraries were sequenced on the Illumina HiSeq System as 87-base-pair reads. The study's processing was this. In a later analysis, approximately 74 million unique TCR beta chains were counted across the approximately 670 repertoires, and roughly 10 million of these chains were shared by at least two donors. To remove PCR and sequencing errors, raw reads were error-corrected and collapsed into unique sequences using a nearest-neighbor algorithm that merged closely related sequences. V, D and J gene segments were assigned by aligning CDR3 sequences to IMGT reference sequences. For a sequence to be retained, at least a six-nucleotide match to both a V gene segment and a J gene segment was required. A rearrangement counted as productive if the CDR3 had no stop codons and remained in frame with V and J, and every other rearrangement counted as non-productive. CDR3 was defined by IMGT convention, running from the second conserved V-encoded cysteine to the conserved J-encoded phenylalanine. The earlier analysis of roughly 590 of the donors excluded sequences that lacked an unambiguous match to a single V gene segment. In an earlier analysis of several hundred of the donors, V segments were called functional above 56.7% productive rearrangements and were called segregating when the between-donor standard deviation exceeded 5%. A statistical classification framework was built to diagnose cytomegalovirus status from the catalog of TCR beta chain sequences. V and J gene assignment, in a later analysis, came from comparing TCR nucleotide sequences with IMGT/GENE-DB human TR gene sequences. Using the TCRdist pipeline, a later analysis assigned CDR3 sequences along with most-parsimonious VDJ recombination scenarios. In a later analysis, each TCR beta chain was defined by its CDR3 amino acid sequence together with its V-gene family, and reads lacking a unique V-gene family were excluded. A later analysis removed over 500 highly shared, low-generation-probability nucleotide sequences to deal with suspected cross-contamination and a sequencing artifact. In a later analysis, a clonal expansion index for each public chain was calculated from normalized within-repertoire ranks of inferred template counts. In a later analysis, generation probabilities were computed using a VDJ recombination model fitted to out-of-frame rearrangements, and the results were checked against IGoR. Hypergeometric tests were used in a later analysis to score TCR-TCR, TCR-HLA and TCR-CMV co-occurrence, with a repertoire-size bias correction applied to the TCR pairs. False discovery rates were estimated in a later analysis by permuting HLA or CMV assignments 20 times. In a later analysis, co-occurring TCRs were grouped with DBSCAN, and TCRdist sequence similarity was added when clustering was performed within HLA-allele-positive subsets. Repertoires with fewer than 30,000 or more than 120,000 public chains, plus five repertoires with anomalous nucleotide sharing, were excluded from co-occurrence clustering. The table was pulled from immuneACCESS by TCRdb, which kept in-frame rearrangements only. Such tables lose some clones; where checked, under half of the loss comes from unresolved V genes, and the rest has no known cause. The V and J calls and the clone size are those of that table, but D and trimming were determined from the DNA. This sample's table lists 95,000 to 150,000 clones. In total, the top ten clones hold 2% to 2.5% of the sample.

The rearrangement combines TRBV5-1 with TRBJ2-6, and 10 bases in between align with TRBD1. The sequence came from a man aged 40-55 years in good health and CMV-seronegative. Material for sequencing was PBMCs. CDR3 loop: CASSLYGTGVNPVLTF. Here is the DNA: TGCGCCAGCAGCTTATACGGGACAGGGGTCAACCCCGTCCTGACTTTC.